The clone carrying this T cell receptor beta chain occurred once. Its matching antigen is unknown. The entry originates in a study of naive CD8 T cells in extremely preterm neonates. Whole-study findings and limits: Compared with older groups, preterm CDR3s were shorter, with fewer N additions and less trimming. Term neonates 0.4% to 0.5%, young children roughly 0.027%, adults about 0.01%; preterm neonates shared approximately 2.5%.

V was trimmed by 4 bases and J by 0 bases, leaving 10 bases between them. This CDR3 spans 15 amino acids. The germline V gene encodes CDR1 MGHRA and CDR2 YSYEKL. Here immunoSEQ multiplex PCR was the method, and the copy in TCRdb shows in-frame clones only, minus some. Of around 7,500 clones in the sample, just under 98% were seen once. Elective cesarean births at roughly 35-43 weeks, without labor or membrane rupture, supplied the cord blood. The TCR comes from a newborn in good health. Source material: naive CD8+ T cells from cord blood. The chain couples TRBV4-1 to TRBJ1-3; D is perhaps TRBD1 (5 bases). Here the CDR3 reads CASSLLDSSGNTIYF. The DNA for the CDR3 is TGCGCCAGCAGCCTTCTTGACAGCTCTGGAAACACCATATATTTT.